These 5 T cell receptor beta chains share one sample of origin, sequenced in a study of a mutant IDH1 vaccine in newly diagnosed glioma. Sample time point: week 5, during vaccination. All doses held 300 ug of mutant IDH1 20-mer peptide, with topical imiquimod. The table came from immunoSEQ multiplex PCR; TCRdb's copy has only in-frame clones and leaves some out. The profile covers about 54,000 clones, with around 80% appearing a single time and more than 3% taken by the ten largest. No cognate antigen is known for these TCRs. Material: PBMCs, obtained from a glioma patient whose treatment included an IDH1 peptide vaccine. Source of these receptors: a man aged 25-45 years with glioma.

The chain employs TRBV18 and TRBJ1-1; the D gene is possibly TRBD1 (5 bases). This CDR3 has 15 amino acids. Germline V gene data show CDR1 as KGHSH and CDR2 as LQKENI. The V end was cut by 1 base, the J end by 2 bases, with 11 bases between. The CDR3 region is CASSPLGQSNTEAFF. The DNA for the CDR3 is TGTGCCAGCTCACCACTCGGACAAAGTAACACTGAAGCTTTCTTT.

The J gene is TRBJ1-5, the V gene TRBV6-5; D may be TRBD1 (6 bases). CDR3 length equals 15 residues. Germline loops: CDR1 MNHEY, CDR2 SVGAGI. Deletions cut 8 bases from V and 1 base from J, with 15 bases between. The CDR3 DNA follows: TGTGCCAGCGGGATAAACAGGGTGAGCAATCAGCCCCAGCATTTT. This gives the protein CASGINRVSNQPQHF.

The J gene is TRBJ1-3, the V gene TRBV5-6; D uncertain. Germline V lookup: CDR1 SGHDT, CDR2 YYEEEE. The CDR3 length is 16 residues. The V gene lost 3 bases and the J gene lost 1 base, with 14 bases spanning the gap. The CDR3 protein is CASSSYSGLSGNTIYF. The CDR3 DNA sequence: TGTGCCAGCAGCTCATACTCCGGTTTGTCTGGAAACACCATATATTTT.

The chain joins TRBV5-1 to TRBJ2-3, with 7 nucleotides matching TRBD2. V was clipped by 4 bases and J by 0 bases; unmatched bases: 2. Germline loops: CDR1 SGHRS, CDR2 YFSETQ. This CDR3 comprises 14 residues. CDR3 residues: CASSPTSSTDTQYF. The DNA of the CDR3 is TGCGCCAGCAGCCCGACTAGCAGCACAGATACGCAGTATTTT.

A remark on this clone: The junction departs from germline at one end; a sequencing error may be responsible. Other nucleotide sequences from this sample produce the same CDR3. The chain employs TRBV27 and TRBJ2-7; D not certain. Germline CDR1 is MNHEY and CDR2 is SMNVEV (reference sequence). This CDR3 is 14 amino acids long. CDR3 DNA: TGTGCCAGCAGTTTTCGAGGAACCCGCTACGAGCAGTACTTT. This translates into CASSFRGTRYEQYF.